What follows are 15 T cell receptor beta chains derived from one specimen sequenced in a study of vaccination effects on CD4 cells after COVID-19. Following a roughly 11-day culture, CD4+ T cells were purified. Some clones are missing from TCRdb's copy, which holds only in-frame ones; the method was immunoSEQ multiplex PCR. This table has about 74,000 clones, 77% appearing once. Antigen specificity for these receptors is unknown. This specimen was CD4+ T cells from PBMCs cultured without peptide, taken before COVID-19 vaccination. These receptors all come from a human donor who received a COVID-19 vaccine.

The DNA of the CDR3 is TGTGCCAGCAGTGACCAGGCGGGGGCGAACACCGGGGAGCTGTTTTTT. Translating it yields CASSDQAGANTGELFF. The V and J genes are TRBV6-4 and TRBJ2-2, with TRBD2 matching 7 bases. The J segment lost 0 bases and the V segment lost 2 bases, leaving 3 bases of the junction unmatched. This CDR3 has 16 amino acids. The germline V gene encodes CDR1 MRHNA and CDR2 SNTAGT.

The genes are TRBV19 and TRBJ1-1; 9 nucleotides agree with TRBD1. The CDR3 runs to 15 residues. Germline lookup yields CDR1 LNHDA and CDR2 SQIVND (reference sequence). V shed 3 bases and J 6 bases; nucleotides not matched to a gene: 8. The CDR3 here is CASSINSGTGSEAFF. The DNA of the CDR3 is TGTGCCAGTAGTATTAACTCCGGGACAGGGTCTGAAGCTTTCTTT. Combining the CDR3 with reference TRBV19 and TRBJ1-1 gives the whole variable domain DGGITQSPKYLFRKEGQNVTLSCEQNLNHDAMYWYRQDPGQGLRLIYYSQIVNDFQKGDIAEGYSVSREKKESFPLTVTSAQKNPTAFYLCASSINSGTGSEAFFGQGTRLTVV.

V and J are TRBV7-9 and TRBJ1-5, with D perhaps TRBD1 (6 bases). Germline-derived CDR1 and CDR2 are SEHNR and FQNEAQ (reference sequence). CDR3 length equals 14 residues. Trimming pared 5 bases from V and 3 bases from J, leaving 11 bases between. CDR3 bases: TGTGCCAGCAGCCACGGACAGCACAATCAGCCCCAGCATTTT. Translating it yields CASSHGQHNQPQHF.

The V gene is TRBV2, the J gene TRBJ2-3; 8 nucleotides agree with TRBD2. The CDR3 is 13 amino acids. The V gene end was trimmed by 8 bases and the J gene end by 4 bases; junction bases not matched to a gene: 5. Germline CDR1 SNHLY, CDR2 FYNNEI. The CDR3 sequence is CASRGGGADTQYF. In DNA form, the CDR3 reads TGTGCCAGCCGGGGGGGTGGGGCAGATACGCAGTATTTT. Looking up the rest from reference TRBV2 and TRBJ2-3 gives the full variable domain: EPEVTQTPSHQVTQMGQEVILRCVPISNHLYFYWYRQILGQKVEFLVSFYNNEISEKSEIFDDQFSVERPDGSNFTLKIRSTKLEDSAMYFCASRGGGADTQYFGPGTRLTVL.

The chain carries TRBV6-2 or TRBV6-3 and TRBJ2-5; 10 nucleotides line up with TRBD1. The CDR3 length is 15 residues. With 6 bases clipped from V and 1 base from J, the junction kept 5 bases outside the gene matches. The germline V gene encodes CDR1 MNHEY and CDR2 SVGEGT. CDR3 in DNA: TGTGCCAGCAGCCCGGGACAGGGGATCCAAGAGACCCAGTACTTC. Its translation: CASSPGQGIQETQYF.

This chain joins TRBV7-8 and TRBJ1-4; D unclear. The CDR3 has 17 residues. Looked up from germline, CDR1 is SGHVS and CDR2 is FQNEAQ. The ends were cut back, 1 base at V and 2 bases at J, with 14 bases in the middle. The CDR3 nucleotides read TGTGCCAGCAGCTTAGATGGCCCTTATAGTACTAATGAAAAACTGTTTTTT. Translating it yields CASSLDGPYSTNEKLFF.

CDR3 DNA: TGCGCCAGCAGCTGGGACTTAAATAATTCACCCCTCCACTTT. Residues: CASSWDLNNSPLHF. The V gene is TRBV5-1, the J gene TRBJ1-6; D may be TRBD1 (5 bases). Trimming stripped 3 bases from V and 5 bases from J, with 9 bases between. The CDR3 is 14 residues long. Germline V gives CDR1 SGHRS, CDR2 YFSETQ.

This clone showed up just a few times. This chain links TRBV5-8 with TRBJ2-1; D not resolved. The CDR3 is 13 amino acids. V dropped 1 base and J dropped 4 bases, with 6 bases sitting between them. The germline V gene has CDR1 SGHTS and CDR2 YDEGEE. The CDR3 coding sequence is TGTGCCAGCAGCTTGTGGGAATACAATGAGCAGTTCTTC. Amino acids: CASSLWEYNEQFF.

The chain combines TRBV9 with TRBJ1-3; 8 nucleotides line up with TRBD1. V lost 4 bases and J lost 1; bases outside the gene matches: 13. The CDR3 contains 18 residues. Germline values: CDR1 SGDLS, CDR2 YYNGEE. CDR3 DNA: TGTGCCAGCAGCCCCCGCCTCCAGGGGGCGACTTCTGGAAACACCATATATTTT. It specifies CASSPRLQGATSGNTIYF.

This clone showed up just a few times. The chain couples TRBV18 to TRBJ1-4, with unresolved D. Trimming removed 4 bases from V and 3 bases from J, with 6 bases in between. This CDR3 is built from 13 residues. Germline assignment: CDR1 KGHSH and CDR2 LQKENI. Here the CDR3 reads CASSQGSNEKLFF. Written as DNA, the CDR3 is TGTGCCAGCTCACAGGGTTCTAATGAAAAACTGTTTTTT.

This chain links TRBV2 with TRBJ2-5; 7 bases are a match to TRBD1. Germline CDR1 is SNHLY and CDR2 is FYNNEI. Trimming removed 5 bases from V and 1 base from J; junction bases left unmatched: 4. This CDR3 contains 14 residues. The CDR3 here is CASSHNRGQETQYF. The CDR3 DNA sequence: TGTGCCAGCAGTCATAACAGGGGCCAAGAGACCCAGTACTTC.

V usage is TRBV6-6 and J usage is TRBJ2-7; TRBD1 might be the D (5 bases). Germline CDR1 and CDR2: MNHNY and SVGAGI (reference sequence). V was clipped by 6 bases and J by 5 bases, with 17 bases between them. The CDR3 runs to 14 residues. DNA of the CDR3: TGTGCCAGCAGACGACAGACGGGCTCTGACGAGCAGTACGTC. It codes for CASRRQTGSDEQYV.

The rearrangement uses TRBV5-5 and TRBJ2-7; the D gene is possibly TRBD2 (6 bases). Germline lookup yields CDR1 SGHKS and CDR2 YYEKEE (reference sequence). V was pared by 0 bases and J by 0 bases, with 13 bases between. This CDR3 contains 16 residues. The CDR3 nucleotides are TGTGCCAGCAGCTTGGAAGGAGGGTCCGGCTCCTACGAGCAGTACGTC. It codes for CASSLEGGSGSYEQYV.

This chain connects TRBV4-1 to TRBJ2-2; unclear D gene. Looked up from germline, CDR1 is MGHRA and CDR2 is YSYEKL. Trimming pared 2 bases from V and 0 bases from J, leaving 4 bases between. This CDR3 contains 14 residues. CDR3 residues: CASSQFSNTGELFF. The CDR3 nucleotides read TGCGCCAGCAGCCAATTCTCGAACACCGGGGAGCTGTTTTTT.

CDR3 bases: TGTGCCAGCAGCTCTCCGCTAGCGGGGGTAACTGGGGAGCTGTTTTTT. Amino acids: CASSSPLAGVTGELFF. V and J are TRBV7-2 and TRBJ2-2; 10 bases are shared with TRBD2. With 4 bases clipped from V and 8 bases from J, the junction kept 10 bases outside the gene matches. Germline V lookup: CDR1 SGHTA, CDR2 FQGNSA. CDR3 size: 16 residues.